This TCR beta chain originates from a study of T cells in Graves' hyperthyroidism and ophthalmopathy (dated by TCRdb to the late 2010s). About the investigation overall: Peripheral blood samples were taken at initial diagnosis, before any treatment was given. To identify TCR V-J signatures that set the groups apart, the researchers used a discovery cohort of about a hundred patients, made up of about 44 with Graves' ophthalmopathy and 57 with stable Graves' hyperthyroidism. An independent validation cohort of around 19 hyperthyroidism patients and approximately 16 patients who later progressed to ophthalmopathy tested prospective prediction of ophthalmopathy. For training and testing, the approximately 92 patients in the discovery cohort were randomly divided in a 7:3 ratio. The study also compared thyroid tissue and blood T-cell repertoires from a handful of Graves' hyperthyroidism patients. After sampling, hyperthyroidism patients received methimazole starting at 30 mg daily, and ophthalmopathy patients received high-dose intravenous methylprednisolone. The paper describes TCR Vbeta CDR3 sequencing of more than 120 peripheral blood samples, made up of fewer than 50 ophthalmopathy patients, 70 to 80 hyperthyroidism patients and some 17 progressor patients. General findings and caveats noted by the study authors: No statistical method was used to set the sample size in advance, and investigators knew the group allocation. In validation, progression to ophthalmopathy was predicted by the model with almost 71% sensitivity and 72% to 85% specificity, a median of about 6.4 months before onset. Blood samples also contained most of the expanded thyroid clonotypes (frequency above 0.001), which suggests that blood repertoires may reflect thyroid immune responses. A 13 V-J signature model separated ophthalmopathy from stable hyperthyroidism, with about 90% sensitivity and roughly 82% specificity in cross-validation and 80%/75% in testing.

TCR beta CDR3 regions were amplified from RNA transcripts. The TCR CDR3 was subjected to a first round of RT-PCR using the HTBI primer set and the Qiagen OneStep RT-PCR kit. Libraries were constructed in a second round of multiplex PCR, after which size selection and purification were carried out. Paired-end sequencing of the libraries was performed with 100 bp reads on an Illumina HiSeq2000. In the source study's methods: Raw data were processed with SOAPnuke, discarding reads with adapters, uncalled bases, mean Phred below 15, or no exact constant-primer or identifier match. COPE v1.2.5 was used to merge the high-quality paired reads, and each unique nucleotide sequence was defined as a clonotype. MiTCR v1.1 was used to align the clonotypes against IMGT TRBV, TRBD and TRBJ reference segments. Only V-J combinations with frequency above 0.0001, covering roughly 99% of repertoires, were analysed. A TCS score was defined as the ratio between F50 (clonal expansion) and ExV (chaos), using BLOSUM62-based TCRdist between CDR3 peptides within each V-J. Welch's t-statistics and random forest reduced 514 V-J features to 13, which were used in a naive Bayes classifier (R e1071). Through fastp at Q25 and MiXCR, TCRdb rebuilt clones from the public reads, retaining in-frame beta chains. Each record represents a unique CDR3 protein, reported with the most common genes and DNA among its rows. Clone size and V and J calls follow TCRdb, not the original study. Across this sample there are 600,000 or so distinct CDR3 sequences, with about 14% seen only once. Together, the top ten hold under 15% of the sample.

Moderately to severely active disease, a Clinical Activity Score of at least 3, a NOSPECS grade of at least 4, and a duration under 3 months were present in ophthalmopathy patients. Exclusion was applied to patients with uncontrolled infections, other autoimmune diseases, pregnancy or lactation. Diagnoses were established on the basis of clinical symptoms, serum thyroxine and TRAb, thyroid ultrasound, and orbital computed tomography. PBMCs were separated from 10 ml of fresh peripheral blood using Ficoll-Paque density gradient centrifugation. Trizol reagent was used to extract total RNA, and RNA quality was then checked on an Agilent 2100 Bioanalyzer. This clonotype was counted many times. It has no known antigen specificity. No much larger clonotype is one base removed from it; base qualities were not supplied. The germline V gene supplies CDR1 SNHLY and CDR2 FYNNEI. From the cysteine up to the phenylalanine, the CDR3 has a length of 15 residues. The read is trimmed to its CDR3 DNA, 45 bases read in frame from base 1. The germline ends are 18 bases apart after V is trimmed by 6 bases and J by 4 bases.

The clonotype was recovered from a woman in her fifties or sixties with Graves' ophthalmopathy. The rearrangement combines TRBV2 with TRBJ1-2; the D gene cannot be resolved reliably. Material: blood. The DNA reads as follows: TGTGCCAGCAGGGAAACAAATCGGGCATCCTATGGCTACACCTTC. Translated, it gives CASRETNRASYGYTF.